These 16 T cell receptor beta chains share one sample of origin, sequenced in a study of regulatory T cells in long-lasting Graves disease. The time point was: newly diagnosed GD, antithyroid drugs for less than 3 months. The TCR library was made from RNA that had been extracted from PBMCs in TRIzol. CDR3 regions were amplified by Arm-PCR using iRepertoire HTBI primers to build TCR beta libraries. TCRdb redid the calling of the multiplex PCR reads with MiXCR, one entry per CDR3 protein. The profile shows hundreds of thousands of distinct CDR3 sequences, roughly 17% of them singletons. The same specimen was also included in a second study, on T cells in Graves' hyperthyroidism and ophthalmopathy.

The sample here was peripheral blood mononuclear cells (PBMCs), taken at new diagnosis, from a patient treated with antithyroid drugs. The source of these receptors is a woman aged 25 to 39 with Graves disease.

This clonotype was counted only a few times. J is TRBJ2-1 and V is TRBV7-9; D is perhaps TRBD2 (6 bases). Germline V CDR1 and CDR2: SEHNR, FQNEAQ (reference sequence). Trimming removed 3 bases from V and 6 bases from J, with 15 bases in between. The CDR3 is 15 residues long. The DNA for the CDR3 is TGTGCCAGCAGCTTCCCGGGACTGGGCCTCAATGAGCAGTTCTTC. This codes for CASSFPGLGLNEQFF.

This clonotype was counted at least ten times. The V call is TRBV12-3 or TRBV12-4, the J call TRBJ1-2; D is unclear. The V gene lost 8 bases and the J gene lost 1 base, with 8 bases spanning the gap. The CDR3 loop spans 12 amino acids. The CDR3 loop reads CASGSSNYGYTF. The CDR3 DNA sequence: TGTGCCAGCGGCAGTAGTAACTATGGCTACACCTTC.

This clonotype appeared many times. CDR3 protein: CASSMAGRTGELFF. The CDR3 DNA reads TGTGCCAGCAGTATGGCCGGGAGAACCGGGGAGCTGTTTTTT. The genes are TRBV6-2 or TRBV6-3 and TRBJ2-2, with D possibly matching TRBD2 (6 bases). V was trimmed by 5 bases and J by 5 bases, leaving 12 bases between them. Germline V gives CDR1 MNHEY, CDR2 SVGEGT. The CDR3 sequence is 14 residues long.

As regards this clonotype: A much bigger clone sits one base away, suggesting this may be a read error. J is TRBJ2-7 and V is TRBV20-1, with 11 bases that match TRBD2. In germline, CDR1 is DFQATT, CDR2 SNEGSKA (reference sequence). This CDR3 region has 14 residues. Here the CDR3 reads CSATSSGRAYEPYF. The CDR3 bases are TGCAGTGCCACAAGTAGCGGGAGGGCCTACGAGCCGTACTTC.

This clonotype has a count of ten or more. J is TRBJ2-7 and V is TRBV10-3; D is unresolved. This CDR3 spans 13 amino acids. V lost 2 bases, J lost 6 bases, and 11 bases lay in between. Germline V gene sequence: CDR1 ENHRY, CDR2 SYGVKD. The CDR3, as DNA: TGTGCCATCAGTGAGAATTACGACGGCGAGCAGTACTTC. The encoded protein is CAISENYDGEQYF.

This clonotype was observed many times. The gene calls are TRBV3-1 and TRBJ2-1, with D unresolved. This CDR3 is built from 15 residues. CDR1 and CDR2 (germline): LGHDT, YNNKEL (reference sequence). The V gene lost 2 bases and the J gene lost 0 bases, with 8 bases spanning the gap. The CDR3 loop reads CASSQRASSYNEQFF. The CDR3 DNA reads TGTGCCAGCAGCCAAAGGGCATCCTCCTACAATGAGCAGTTCTTC.

The chain links TRBV5-6 to TRBJ2-7; no firm D call. Trimming pared 5 bases from V and 2 bases from J, leaving 11 bases between. Germline assignment: CDR1 SGHDT and CDR2 YYEEEE. The CDR3 is 13 residues long. The CDR3 sequence: CASSRDGTYEQYF. Here the CDR3 DNA reads TGTGCCAGCAGTCGTGACGGTACCTACGAGCAGTACTTC.

This clonotype was seen repeatedly, ten times or more. The J gene is TRBJ1-3, the V gene TRBV27, with a weak D call TRBD1 (5 bases). Per germline, CDR1 MNHEY and CDR2 SMNVEV (reference sequence). Deletions cut 5 bases from V and 0 bases from J, with 17 bases between. The CDR3 runs 17 residues. The CDR3 spells CASSLRYGTGSGNTIYF. The CDR3, as DNA: TGTGCCAGCAGTCTCCGCTACGGGACGGGCTCTGGAAACACCATATATTTT.

This clonotype was seen repeatedly, ten times or more. The chain couples TRBV5-1 to TRBJ2-1; 13 bases map to TRBD2. The ends lost 2 bases at V and 8 bases at J; junction bases unmatched: 4. Looked up from germline, CDR1 is SGHRS and CDR2 is YFSETQ. The CDR3 length is 15 residues. The CDR3 loop is CASSFGLAGEDEQFF. The DNA for the CDR3 is TGCGCCAGCAGCTTCGGACTAGCGGGAGAGGATGAGCAGTTCTTC.

This clonotype came up a few times. With a much larger clone just one base away, this may be a read error. This chain connects TRBV7-8 to TRBJ2-7; D is ambiguous. The CDR3 has 14 residues. The germline V gene encodes CDR1 SGHVS and CDR2 FQNEAQ. For the CDR3, the DNA is TGTGCCAGCAGCTCTATAGTGTCCCGTTACGGGCAGTACTTC. Encoded protein: CASSSIVSRYGQYF.

This clonotype was counted at least ten times. The rearrangement uses TRBV20-1 and TRBJ1-2, with D unclear. In germline, CDR1 is DFQATT, CDR2 SNEGSKA (reference sequence). This CDR3 is 14 amino acids long. Trimming took off 0 bases at V and 1 base at J, with 9 bases between the two ends. The CDR3 nucleotides read TGCAGTGCTAGAGATCTTCGAAATAACTATGGCTACACCTTC. Protein sequence: CSARDLRNNYGYTF.

A few counts support this clonotype. The chain joins TRBV6-1 to TRBJ2-3; D possibly corresponds to TRBD2 (5 bases). This CDR3 has 13 amino acids. V gave up 8 bases and J gave up 3 bases, with 12 bases separating them. CDR1 and CDR2 (germline): MNHNS, SASEGT. CDR3 amino acids: CASELGGTDTQYF. The CDR3 DNA is TGTGCCAGCGAACTAGGTGGGACAGATACGCAGTATTTT.

This clonotype was counted ten times or more. The chain combines TRBV18 with TRBJ1-2, with D possibly TRBD1 on 6 matching bases. CDR3 length: 15 amino acids. Germline V gene data show CDR1 as KGHSH and CDR2 as LQKENI. V was trimmed by 2 bases and J by 4 bases, leaving 14 bases between them. The CDR3 region is CASSPRSGGLYGYTF. CDR3 in DNA: TGTGCCAGCTCACCAAGATCCGGGGGGCTCTATGGCTACACCTTC.

About this clonotype: The missing conserved phenylalanine or tryptophan at the end of this CDR3 makes a read error likely. This chain connects TRBV4-1 to TRBJ1-1, with D unresolved. Germline loops: CDR1 MGHRA, CDR2 YSYEKL. CDR3 length: 17 residues. V shed 4 bases and J shed 1 base, with 19 bases lying between them. As DNA, the CDR3 is TGCGCCAGCAGCCGCGGAGCTGGTAGACACAGGAACACTGAAGCTTTCCTT. Protein product: CASSRGAGRHRNTEAFL.

The table lists this clonotype with many counts. The DNA for the CDR3 is TGTGCCAGCAGCTTAGATGGGAATCTCAACTATGGCTACACCTTC. It yields the protein CASSLDGNLNYGYTF. The chain links TRBV7-8 to TRBJ1-2; D is uncertain. From germline, CDR1 is SGHVS and CDR2 FQNEAQ. V was trimmed by 1 base and J by 2 bases, leaving 11 bases between them. The CDR3 runs 15 residues.

About this clonotype: Since a much larger clone is just one base distant, this may be a read error. The chain is built from TRBV4-3 and TRBJ2-2, with 8 bases matching TRBD2. This CDR3 has 19 amino acids. Germline CDR1 and CDR2: LGHNA and YSLEER. The chain's CDR3 is CASSQDARAGALNTGELSF. CDR3 nucleotides: TGCGCCAGCAGCCAAGATGCTAGAGCGGGAGCTTTAAACACCGGGGAGCTGTCTTTT.